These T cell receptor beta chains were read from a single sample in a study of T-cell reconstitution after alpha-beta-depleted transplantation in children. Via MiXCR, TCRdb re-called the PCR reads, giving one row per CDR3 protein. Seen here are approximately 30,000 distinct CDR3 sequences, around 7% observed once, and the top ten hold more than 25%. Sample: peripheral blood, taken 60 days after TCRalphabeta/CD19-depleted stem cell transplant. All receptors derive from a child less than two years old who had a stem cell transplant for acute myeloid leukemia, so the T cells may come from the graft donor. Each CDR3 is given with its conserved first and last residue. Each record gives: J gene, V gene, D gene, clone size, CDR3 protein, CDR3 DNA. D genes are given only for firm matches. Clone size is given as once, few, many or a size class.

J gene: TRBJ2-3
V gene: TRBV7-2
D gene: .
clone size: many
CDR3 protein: CASSSIIRAADTQYF
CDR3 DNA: TGTGCCAGCAGCTCCATAATCCGAGCGGCAGATACGCAGTATTTT

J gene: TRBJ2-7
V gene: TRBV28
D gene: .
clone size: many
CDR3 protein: CASSSSGTPFPAF
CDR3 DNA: TGTGCCAGCAGTTCGTCTGGGACACCCTTTCCCGCTTTC

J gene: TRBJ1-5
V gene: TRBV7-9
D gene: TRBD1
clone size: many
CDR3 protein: CASRGQGRNQPQHF
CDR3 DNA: TGTGCCAGCAGGGGACAGGGTCGGAATCAGCCCCAGCATTTT

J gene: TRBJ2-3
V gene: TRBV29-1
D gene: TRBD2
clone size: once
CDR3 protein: CSVAGTSGPRLDTQYF
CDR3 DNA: TGCAGCGTTGCCGGGACTAGCGGACCTCGGTTAGATACGCAGTATTTT

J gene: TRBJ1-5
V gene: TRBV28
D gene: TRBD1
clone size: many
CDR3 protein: CASSSRTGPQPQHF
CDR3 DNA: TGTGCCAGCAGTTCAAGGACAGGTCCACAGCCCCAGCATTTT

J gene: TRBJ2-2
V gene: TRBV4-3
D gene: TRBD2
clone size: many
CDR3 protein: CASSQGFPSGRKYTGELFF
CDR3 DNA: TGCGCCAGCAGCCAGGGATTTCCTAGCGGGAGGAAGTACACCGGGGAGCTGTTTTTT

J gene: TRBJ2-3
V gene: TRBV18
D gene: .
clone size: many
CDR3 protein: CASSPFTQPGGTDTQYF
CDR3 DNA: TGTGCCAGCTCACCGTTTACCCAGCCTGGGGGCACAGATACGCAGTATTTT

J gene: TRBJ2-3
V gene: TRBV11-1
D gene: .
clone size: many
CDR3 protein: CASSLPPAGTSLSTDTQYF
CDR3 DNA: TGTGCCAGCAGCTTACCCCCGGCCGGGACAAGTCTAAGCACAGATACGCAGTATTTT

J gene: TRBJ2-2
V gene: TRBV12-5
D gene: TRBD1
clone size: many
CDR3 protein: CASGLRQGNKNTGELFF
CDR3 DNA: TGTGCTAGTGGTCTTAGACAGGGTAATAAGAACACCGGGGAGCTGTTTTTT

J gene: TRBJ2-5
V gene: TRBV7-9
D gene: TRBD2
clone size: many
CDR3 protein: CASSLAGVGETQYF
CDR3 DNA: TGTGCCAGCAGCTTGGCGGGAGTGGGAGAGACCCAGTACTTC

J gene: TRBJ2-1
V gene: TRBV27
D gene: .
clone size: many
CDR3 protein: CASSLRRRSNEQFF
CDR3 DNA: TGTGCCAGCAGTTTGAGGCGTCGAAGCAATGAGCAGTTCTTC

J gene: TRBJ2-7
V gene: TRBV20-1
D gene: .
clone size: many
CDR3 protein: CSAISSGDWYEQYF
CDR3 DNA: TGCAGTGCTATCTCCAGCGGAGACTGGTACGAGCAGTACTTC

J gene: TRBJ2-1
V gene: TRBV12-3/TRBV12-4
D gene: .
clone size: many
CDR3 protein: CASSSPREQFF
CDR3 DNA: TGTGCCAGCAGTTCTCCGCGTGAGCAGTTCTTC

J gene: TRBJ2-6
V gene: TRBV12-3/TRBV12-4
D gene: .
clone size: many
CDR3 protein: CASNLVGVSGANVLTF
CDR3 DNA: TGTGCCAGCAACCTCGTCGGGGTCTCTGGGGCCAACGTCCTGACTTTC